Listed here are 19 T cell receptor beta chains from one sample, sequenced in a study of blood T cells in healthy people across ages. Together with a sample-barcoded 5' primer, a J-beta primer mix was included in a second PCR lasting about 7 to 11 cycles. TCRdb passed the 5' RACE reads through MiXCR, listing each CDR3 protein once. The sample lists some 1,800,000 distinct CDR3 sequences; about two fifths were seen once. The sample taken for sequencing was blood. The receptors shown here come from a human donor in good health.

The J gene is TRBJ2-4, the V gene TRBV13; the match to TRBD1 covers 7 bases. The J call may be in error: the DNA end matches TRBJ2-7 better. The CDR3 covers 15 residues. Germline-derived CDR1 and CDR2 are PRHDT and FYEKMQ (reference sequence). The CDR3 DNA reads TGTGCCAGCAGCTTTTCGGACAGGTCCATGAGCGAGCAGTACTTC. Translation gives CASSFSDRSMSEQYF.

This clonotype was seen only a few times. This sequence joins TRBV15 and TRBJ2-1; TRBD2 matches 9 bases. CDR1 is LNHNV, CDR2 YYDKDF, per germline (reference sequence). The junction had 7 bases not matched to a gene; V was cut back by 1 base and J by 0 bases. The length of the CDR3 is 18 residues. The CDR3 DNA is TGTGCCACCAGCAGAGGAGGGGGGACTAGCCGCTCCTACAATGAGCAGTTCTTC. As protein: CATSRGGGTSRSYNEQFF. The full variable domain, with the rest looked up from reference TRBV15 and TRBJ2-1, is DAMVIQNPRYQVTQFGKPVTLSCSQTLNHNVMYWYQQKSSQAPKLLFHYYDKDFNNEADTPDNFQSRRPNTSFCFLDIRSPGLGDTAMYLCATSRGGGTSRSYNEQFFGPGTRLTVL.

This rearrangement joins TRBV5-1 to TRBJ2-3; no definite D call. Germline V gene sequence: CDR1 SGHRS, CDR2 YFSETQ. This CDR3 is 16 amino acids long. Trimming stripped 2 bases from V and 1 base from J, with 14 bases between. The CDR3 is CASSFSTRPGTDTQYF. CDR3 DNA sequence: TGCGCCAGCAGCTTTTCCACCCGGCCCGGCACAGATACGCAGTATTTT.

This clonotype was seen a few times. The chain links TRBV7-2 to TRBJ2-4, with TRBD1 identical over 8 bases. V dropped 1 base and J dropped 5; count of bases not matched to a gene: 4. Per germline, CDR1 SGHTA and CDR2 FQGNSA. This CDR3 contains 15 residues. CDR3 sequence reads: CASSLVPTGENIQYF. The DNA for the CDR3 is TGTGCCAGCAGCTTAGTACCGACAGGGGAAAACATTCAGTACTTC.

V and J are TRBV2 and TRBJ1-2, with 9 positions matching TRBD1. The CDR3 runs 13 residues. Looked up from germline, CDR1 is SNHLY and CDR2 is FYNNEI. The V gene end was trimmed by 8 bases and the J gene end by 7 bases; junction bases not matched to a gene: 8. This chain's CDR3 is CASSGDRDGGYTF. The CDR3, as DNA: TGTGCCAGCTCCGGGGACAGGGATGGTGGCTACACCTTC.

V and J are TRBV29-1 and TRBJ2-1; tentative D call: TRBD1 (6 bases). Trimming pared 7 bases from V and 5 bases from J, leaving 15 bases between. The CDR3 consists of 13 residues. Germline assignment: CDR1 SQVTM and CDR2 ANQGSEA. CDR3 protein: CSGGSRGHNEQFF. CDR3 sequence (DNA): TGCAGCGGGGGAAGCAGGGGACACAATGAGCAGTTCTTC.

In this sample, this clonotype turned up a few times. V and J are TRBV6-5 and TRBJ2-6, with D possibly matching TRBD2 (6 bases). CDR3 length equals 16 residues. Trimming removed 8 bases from V and 0 bases from J, with 14 bases in between. The germline V gene has CDR1 MNHEY and CDR2 SVGAGI. The CDR3 protein is CASGRGEASGANVLTF. In nucleotides, the CDR3 is TGTGCCAGCGGTCGTGGGGAGGCCTCTGGGGCCAACGTCCTGACTTTC.

There are a few counts of this clonotype. The genes are TRBV7-2 and TRBJ1-1; D is undetermined. Germline V gene lookup returns CDR1 SGHTA and CDR2 FQGNSA. Trimming left V 6 bases short and J 6 bases short, with 14 bases between. This CDR3 is built from 13 residues. CDR3 bases: TGTGCCAGCAGTTCCATCGGAAGGGCTGAAGCTTTCTTT. Translation: CASSSIGRAEAFF.

This clonotype was recorded a few times. This chain connects TRBV5-5 to TRBJ2-7; the D gene is possibly TRBD1 (6 bases). V was trimmed by 4 bases and J by 7 bases, leaving 21 bases between them. The CDR3 is 15 residues long. Germline CDR1 and CDR2: SGHKS and YYEKEE (reference sequence). CDR3 in DNA: TGTGCCAGCAGCACTCAAGGACAGCCCCTTGGGGAGCAGTACTTC. Its translation: CASSTQGQPLGEQYF.

This clonotype was counted a few times. V is TRBV29-1 and J is TRBJ1-2, with D possibly being TRBD1 (5 bases). Looked up from germline, CDR1 is SQVTM and CDR2 is ANQGSEA. The CDR3 sequence is 13 residues long. Trimming left V 1 base short and J 8 bases short, with 14 bases between. CDR3 loop: CSVEVGVGGGYTF. Here the CDR3 DNA reads TGCAGCGTTGAAGTAGGGGTAGGTGGCGGCTACACCTTC. The full variable domain, with the rest looked up from reference TRBV29-1 and TRBJ1-2, is SAVISQKPSRDICQRGTSLTIQCQVDSQVTMMFWYRQQPGQSLTLIATANQGSEATYESGFVIDKFPISRPNLTFSTLTVSNMSPEDSSIYLCSVEVGVGGGYTFGSGTRLTVV.

This clonotype was detected a few times. The rearrangement links TRBV7-9 to TRBJ1-2; no clear D. Trimming removed 6 bases at V and 4 bases at J, with 12 bases between. The CDR3 runs to 13 residues. In germline, CDR1 is SEHNR, CDR2 FQNEAQ (reference sequence). The DNA of the CDR3 is TGTGCCAGCAGTCCTCCGATGATCTATGGCTACACCTTC. This encodes CASSPPMIYGYTF.

This clonotype occurred many times. An end of the junction differs from the germline gene, which may be a read error. The chain recombines TRBV4-3 with TRBJ1-3, with D uncertain. CDR1 and CDR2 from the germline V gene are LGHNA and YSLEER. The CDR3 covers 11 residues. CDR3 sequence reads: CASSPGNTIYF. The DNA of the CDR3 is TGTGCCAGCAGCCCCGGAAACACCATATATTTT.

This chain uses TRBV10-3 with TRBJ1-1; D call uncertain. Trimming left V 4 bases short and J 7 bases short, with 19 bases between. Germline lookup yields CDR1 ENHRY and CDR2 SYGVKD. The CDR3 covers 15 residues. The CDR3 sequence: CAISGRTETLGEAFF. CDR3 coding DNA: TGTGCCATCAGTGGGAGGACGGAGACTTTAGGTGAAGCTTTCTTT.

J is TRBJ2-5 and V is TRBV29-1; the D is unclear. This CDR3 comprises 12 residues. Germline V gene sequence: CDR1 SQVTM, CDR2 ANQGSEA. Between the trimmed V and J ends, which lost 1 base and 3 bases, there was a span of 6 bases. CDR3 DNA: TGCAGCGTTGAAGGCGCAGAAGAGACCCAGTACTTC. It yields the protein CSVEGAEETQYF.

This clonotype has a single count. This CDR3 is CSVETTSEEDTQYF. DNA of the CDR3: TGCAGCGTTGAGACGACTAGCGAGGAAGATACGCAGTATTTT. The rearrangement links TRBV29-1 to TRBJ2-3, with 8 positions matching TRBD2. In germline, CDR1 is SQVTM, CDR2 ANQGSEA. Trimming cost V 3 bases and J 5 bases; bases outside gene matches: 7. The CDR3 covers 14 residues.

This rearrangement joins TRBV6-6 to TRBJ2-1; D is possibly TRBD1 (6 bases). The CDR3 contains 13 residues. The germline V and J ends were trimmed by 0 bases and 15 bases, with 15 bases remaining between them. Germline loops: CDR1 MNHNY, CDR2 SVGAGI (reference sequence). The CDR3 loop is CASSYSQGHNPFF. CDR3 DNA sequence: TGTGCCAGCAGTTACTCCCAGGGACATAACCCGTTCTTC.

J is TRBJ2-7 and V is TRBV12-3 or TRBV12-4; 7 positions match TRBD2. The V segment lost 4 bases and the J segment 7 bases; nucleotides outside the gene matches: 4. The CDR3 covers 12 residues. CDR3 sequence reads: CASSWVGGEQYF. The CDR3 DNA is TGTGCCAGCAGTTGGGTGGGGGGGGAGCAGTACTTC.

Regarding this clonotype: Sequence at one end of the junction differs from germline and may be a read error. The CDR3 region is CASSVAFQRDTQYF. The CDR3 bases are TGTGCGAGCAGCGTAGCCTTCCAAAGAGATACGCAGTATTTT. J is TRBJ2-3 and V is TRBV9, with D hard to call. This CDR3 is 14 amino acids long. Germline loops: CDR1 SGDLS, CDR2 YYNGEE.

This clonotype was seen a handful of times. V usage is TRBV4-1 and J usage is TRBJ1-6; no clear D. The length of the CDR3 is 14 residues. Deletions cut 0 bases from V and 11 bases from J, with 11 bases between. The V gene's germline CDR1 is MGHRA and CDR2 YSYEKL. The CDR3 spells CASSQEPYLAPLHF. CDR3 sequence (DNA): TGCGCCAGCAGCCAAGAGCCCTACCTGGCACCCCTCCACTTT.